This TCR beta chain was sequenced for a study of OX40 agonist ivuxolimab in advanced cancers. On the study more broadly: Averaging roughly 60 years in age, with a range of roughly 20 to 90, the cohort was around 85% male.

For this clone: The antigen is not known.

The V and J ends lost 10 bases and 7 bases, in that order; junction bases with no gene match: 11. Germline CDR1 MNHNY, CDR2 SVGAGI (reference sequence). This CDR3 is built from 13 residues. General study points: Some of the nonresponding patients also showed low levels of normalized T-cell clonal expansion. Near-lowest levels of clonal expansion characterized partial responders at 0.1-3.0 mg/kg.

TCRdb's table, derived via immunoSEQ multiplex PCR, lists solely in-frame clones and lacks some. The table shows about 75,000 clones, with approximately 86% occurring only once. The J gene is TRBJ2-7, the V gene TRBV6-6; 9 positions agree with TRBD2. Sequences were derived from CD4+ or CD8+ T cells sorted from blood, sampled in a trial of the OX40 agonist ivuxolimab. The receptor was isolated from an adult with an advanced solid tumor such as melanoma, head and neck, liver or kidney cancer. For the CDR3, the DNA is TGTGCCATCTCGCGGGGGGGGGCCGGGGAGCAGTACTTC. It codes for CAISRGGAGEQYF.